Described below is a single TCR beta chain sequence and its context. The sample comes from a study of blood T cell repertoires in COVID-19. The CDR3 covers 14 residues. Trimming removed 2 bases from V and 7 bases from J; junction bases left unmatched: 3. Germline V gives CDR1 LGHNA, CDR2 YSLEER. Original processing notes: How many nucleated cells were present was estimated from reference gene primer amplification. The data were produced by immunoSEQ multiplex PCR, yet TCRdb's version contains in-frame clones alone and is incomplete. V and J calls and clone size are as listed in that table; D and trimming were resolved from the DNA. The table has more than 200,000 clones, approximately 87% seen once.

The chain links TRBV4-3 to TRBJ2-4; the match to TRBD1 covers 9 bases. The TCR originated in a woman aged 50 to 65 with acute or convalescent COVID-19. Source material: peripheral blood. The CDR3 reads CASSQLGQGNIQYF. The DNA for the CDR3 is TGCGCCAGCAGCCAATTGGGACAGGGTAACATTCAGTACTTC.